The 30 T cell receptor beta chains reported below all come from one sample, sequenced in a study of blood T cell repertoires in COVID-19 (dated by TCRdb to between 2020 and 2021). Libraries were built with the immunoSEQ multiplex PCR assay. In TCRdb, the immuneACCESS table is reduced to in-frame sequences with V and J assigned. These tables do not hold every clone; where another copy was compared, an unresolved V gene accounts for under half, and the others remain unexplained. The sample table records approximately 120,000 clones; 90% to 95% of these occur just once. Roughly 2.1% of the sample belongs to the ten largest clones. The specimen sequenced was peripheral blood. All receptors derive from a man in his fifties or sixties with COVID-19, enrolled during active disease.

The chain employs TRBV7-2 and TRBJ2-1, with 7 positions matching TRBD1. V was clipped by 1 base and J by 1 base; unmatched bases: 1. In germline, CDR1 is SGHTA, CDR2 FQGNSA. This CDR3 has 15 residues. The CDR3 protein is CASSLDRGSYNEQFF. Written as DNA, the CDR3 is TGTGCCAGCAGCTTAGACAGGGGATCCTACAATGAGCAGTTCTTC.

This chain uses TRBV6-5 with TRBJ2-1; 9 positions agree with TRBD1. CDR3 size: 14 residues. CDR1 is MNHEY and CDR2 is SVGAGI in the germline V gene. J was trimmed by 3 bases and V by 4 bases; bases with no gene match: 1. CDR3 bases: TGTGCCAGCAGTTTGACAGGGGGCTACAATGAGCAGTTCTTC. It translates to CASSLTGGYNEQFF.

This clone has a single count. The V and J genes are TRBV28 and TRBJ2-2, with no clear D. The germline gives CDR1 MDHEN, CDR2 SYDVKM. Trimming pared 5 bases from V and 5 bases from J, leaving 15 bases between. The CDR3 has 15 amino acids. CDR3 coding DNA: TGTGCCAGCAGTCAAGCGCCAAAGAGGACCGGGGAGCTGTTTTTT. This sequence encodes CASSQAPKRTGELFF.

The CDR3 sequence is CASSYAGTPPGETQYF. In nucleotides, the CDR3 is TGTGCCAGCAGTTACGCCGGGACTCCACCGGGAGAGACCCAGTACTTC. The J gene is TRBJ2-5, the V gene TRBV6-5; a possible D gene is TRBD2 (6 bases). The CDR3 contains 16 residues. CDR1 and CDR2 from the germline V gene are MNHEY and SVGAGI. The germline V and J ends were trimmed by 2 bases and 4 bases, with 17 bases remaining between them.

The J gene is TRBJ1-1, the V gene TRBV18; possible D gene TRBD1, 5 bases. This CDR3 comprises 18 residues. The V end was cut by 4 bases, the J end by 0 bases, with 21 bases between. Germline V gives CDR1 KGHSH, CDR2 LQKENI. As DNA, the CDR3 is TGTGCCAGCTCACTGGCCGGGGGAAGGGGTAATTTGAACACTGAAGCTTTCTTT. Protein product: CASSLAGGRGNLNTEAFF. Looking up the rest from reference TRBV18 and TRBJ1-1 gives the full variable domain: NAGVMQNPRHLVRRRGQEARLRCSPMKGHSHVYWYRQLPEEGLKFMVYLQKENIIDESGMPKERFSAEFPKEGPSILRIQQVVRGDSAAYFCASSLAGGRGNLNTEAFFGQGTRLTVV.

This chain connects TRBV19 to TRBJ2-1, with 7 nucleotides matching TRBD2. V trimming: 4 bases; J trimming: 5 bases; junction bases outside the gene matches: 11. The CDR3 runs 16 residues. Per the germline V gene, CDR1 is LNHDA and CDR2 is SQIVND (reference sequence). CDR3 region: CASSKPRLATHNEQFF. The CDR3 nucleotides are TGTGCCAGTAGTAAACCCCGACTAGCTACCCACAATGAGCAGTTCTTC. Drawing the rest from reference TRBV19 and TRBJ2-1, the complete variable domain is DGGITQSPKYLFRKEGQNVTLSCEQNLNHDAMYWYRQDPGQGLRLIYYSQIVNDFQKGDIAEGYSVSREKKESFPLTVTSAQKNPTAFYLCASSKPRLATHNEQFFGPGTRLTVL.

This clone has just one count. The chain uses TRBV18 and TRBJ2-7; tentatively, D is TRBD1 (5 bases). V dropped 2 bases and J dropped 3 bases, with 17 bases sitting between them. Germline assignment: CDR1 KGHSH and CDR2 LQKENI. The CDR3 length is 16 residues. This CDR3 is CASSPMGVREDYEQYF. The CDR3 nucleotides read TGTGCCAGCTCACCAATGGGTGTCAGGGAAGACTACGAGCAGTACTTC.

This clone is a singleton in its sample. V and J are TRBV28 and TRBJ2-3; a possible D gene is TRBD2 (5 bases). CDR1 and CDR2 (germline): MDHEN, SYDVKM. V lost 2 bases, J lost 0 bases, and 12 bases lay in between. This CDR3 spans 16 amino acids. In nucleotides, the CDR3 is TGTGCCAGCAGTTTAAGCTTGGGCGGGAGCACAGATACGCAGTATTTT. It is translated as CASSLSLGGSTDTQYF.

The rearrangement uses TRBV10-1 and TRBJ2-3; TRBD2 matches 13 bases. The CDR3 contains 16 residues. The V gene's germline CDR1 is WNHNN and CDR2 SYGVQD (reference sequence). With V trimmed by 4 bases and J by 6 bases, 7 bases remained unmatched. Here the CDR3 reads CASSGGGLAGVDTQYF. The CDR3 DNA is TGCGCCAGCAGTGGAGGTGGACTAGCGGGAGTGGATACGCAGTATTTT.

DNA of the CDR3: TGTGCCAGCAGTGCCTTAGGGGGGAGGGAGGAGACCCAGTACTTC. It specifies CASSALGGREETQYF. The chain carries TRBV25-1 and TRBJ2-5; the D gene is possibly TRBD2 (7 bases). The CDR3 covers 15 residues. Germline V gives CDR1 MGHDK, CDR2 SYGVNS. V lost 4 bases and J lost 5, with 17 bases in between.

Remarks on this clone: Germline and junction disagree at one end, which may indicate a read error. The chain uses TRBV3-1 (or the pseudogene TRBV3-2) and TRBJ1-1; tentative D call: TRBD1 (5 bases). Germline V gene sequence: CDR1 LGHDT, CDR2 YNNKEL (reference sequence). The CDR3 runs to 15 residues. CDR3 sequence: CASSQDGGVNAEAFF. The CDR3 DNA is TGTGCCAGCAGCCAAGATGGGGGGGTGAACGCTGAAGCTTTCTTT.

V is TRBV24-1 and J is TRBJ2-1; tentatively, D is TRBD1 (5 bases). The CDR3 is 13 amino acids. V was pared by 4 bases and J by 9 bases, with 12 bases between. Germline V lookup: CDR1 KGHDR, CDR2 SFDVKD. The CDR3 nucleotides are TGTGCCACCAGTGACCCAGGGTTTGGTGAGCAGTTCTTC. Translation gives CATSDPGFGEQFF.

The chain's CDR3 is CSVAGGKDSPLHF. In DNA form, the CDR3 reads TGCAGCGTTGCAGGGGGCAAGGATTCACCCCTCCACTTT. This chain connects TRBV29-1 to TRBJ1-6; TRBD1 aligns across 8 bases. The germline V gene encodes CDR1 SQVTM and CDR2 ANQGSEA. Germline trimming cut 4 bases from V and 8 bases from J; bases unmatched to any gene: 4. This CDR3 is built from 13 residues. The entire variable domain, with the rest obtained from reference TRBV29-1 and TRBJ1-6, is as follows: SAVISQKPSRDICQRGTSLTIQCQVDSQVTMMFWYRQQPGQSLTLIATANQGSEATYESGFVIDKFPISRPNLTFSTLTVSNMSPEDSSIYLCSVAGGKDSPLHFGNGTRLTVT.

The chain joins TRBV28 to TRBJ1-5; TRBD1 matches 9 bases. CDR1 and CDR2 (germline): MDHEN, SYDVKM. This CDR3 spans 17 amino acids. V lost 6 bases and J lost 2; bases outside the gene matches: 11. Here the CDR3 reads CASRSALQGAGNQPQHF. The CDR3 DNA reads as TGTGCCAGCAGATCCGCCCTACAGGGGGCTGGCAATCAGCCCCAGCATTTT.

The J gene is TRBJ1-1, the V gene TRBV30, with TRBD1 as a possible D gene (6 bases). This CDR3 contains 13 residues. Germline V CDR1 and CDR2: GTSNPN, SVGIG (reference sequence). The ends were cut back, 3 bases at V and 5 bases at J, with 13 bases in the middle. The CDR3 sequence: CAWRKAGTTEAFF. CDR3 in DNA: TGTGCCTGGAGGAAGGCAGGGACAACTGAAGCTTTCTTT.

The chain uses TRBV7-6 and TRBJ2-5, with D perhaps TRBD2 (5 bases). Trimming cost V 5 bases and J 5 bases, with 18 bases left between them. The length of the CDR3 is 15 residues. The germline CDR1 and CDR2 sequences are SGHVS and FNYEAQ. The DNA for the CDR3 is TGTGCCAGCAGCCCTCAGGTAGAGGGTGTGGAGACCCAGTACTTC. Its protein product is CASSPQVEGVETQYF.

This clone has a handful of counts. The J gene is TRBJ2-1, the V gene TRBV18; D is ambiguous. Germline-derived CDR1 and CDR2 are KGHSH and LQKENI. Trimming left V 3 bases short and J 2 bases short, with 8 bases between. This CDR3 comprises 14 residues. CDR3 bases: TGTGCCAGCTCACCTCAGTTCCCCTACAATGAGCAGTTCTTC. It yields the protein CASSPQFPYNEQFF.

The chain couples TRBV13 to TRBJ1-1; unclear D gene. The CDR3 length is 12 residues. Looked up from germline, CDR1 is PRHDT and CDR2 is FYEKMQ (reference sequence). Deletions cut 6 bases from V and 1 base from J, with 6 bases between. The CDR3: CASSRGNTEAFF. The DNA of the CDR3 is TGTGCCAGCAGTCGGGGGAACACTGAAGCTTTCTTT.

The chain uses TRBV2 and TRBJ2-5; D unresolved. With 8 bases removed from V and 5 bases from J, the gap between germline ends came to 9 bases. Germline CDR1 and CDR2: SNHLY and FYNNEI. The CDR3 totals 11 residues. CDR3 nucleotide sequence: TGTGCCAGCCAGGATCGGGAGACCCAGTACTTC. Its protein is CASQDRETQYF.

The V gene is TRBV2, the J gene TRBJ2-5; the D gene is possibly TRBD1 (5 bases). The ends were cut back, 4 bases at V and 1 base at J, with 7 bases in the middle. Germline CDR1 is SNHLY and CDR2 is FYNNEI. The CDR3 extends over 13 amino acids. CDR3 sequence: CASSGQSQETQYF. The CDR3 coding sequence is TGTGCCAGCAGTGGACAGAGCCAAGAGACCCAGTACTTC.

The genes are TRBV28 and TRBJ1-1; 7 nucleotides match TRBD1. The CDR3 contains 15 residues. Germline assignment: CDR1 MDHEN and CDR2 SYDVKM. The junction had 11 bases not matched to a gene; V was cut back by 6 bases and J by 4 bases. CDR3 nucleotides: TGTGCCAGCAGGGAGGGGGCGCAGCCAATCACTGAAGCTTTCTTT. This encodes CASREGAQPITEAFF.

The chain is built from TRBV28 and TRBJ1-3, with D possibly being TRBD1 (5 bases). The V end was cut by 3 bases, the J end by 4 bases, with 10 bases between. Looked up from germline, CDR1 is MDHEN and CDR2 is SYDVKM. This CDR3 spans 14 amino acids. This CDR3 reads CASSFGGTGNTIYF. The CDR3 DNA reads TGTGCCAGCAGTTTTGGAGGGACGGGAAACACCATATATTTT. Using reference TRBV28 and TRBJ1-3 for the parts outside the CDR3, the full variable domain is DVKVTQSSRYLVKRTGEKVFLECVQDMDHENMFWYRQDPGLGLRLIYFSYDVKMKEKGDIPEGYSVSREKKERFSLILESASTNQTSMYLCASSFGGTGNTIYFGEGSWLTVV.

The rearrangement joins TRBV20-1 to TRBJ1-1; perhaps TRBD1 as D (5 bases). CDR3 length equals 11 residues. V gave up 5 bases and J gave up 8 bases, with 12 bases separating them. The V gene's germline CDR1 is DFQATT and CDR2 SNEGSKA (reference sequence). The CDR3 bases are TGCAGTGCTTCCGGACACCTAGAAGCTTTCTTT. This translates into CSASGHLEAFF.

The chain couples TRBV3-1 (or the pseudogene TRBV3-2) to TRBJ2-3; TRBD2 matches 10 bases. Germline CDR1 and CDR2: LGHDT and YNNKEL (reference sequence). The ends lost 4 bases at V and 3 bases at J; junction bases unmatched: 7. The CDR3 is 16 residues long. The CDR3 coding sequence is TGTGCCAGCAGCCGGACTAGCGGACAAGGTACAGATACGCAGTATTTT. This encodes CASSRTSGQGTDTQYF.

The chain couples TRBV4-2 to TRBJ2-5; possible D gene TRBD2, 6 bases. The CDR3 loop spans 16 amino acids. V lost 3 bases to trimming and J lost 0 bases, with 14 bases between them. Germline assignment: CDR1 LGHNA and CDR2 YNFKEQ. CDR3 loop: CASSQGVAANQETQYF. DNA of the CDR3: TGTGCCAGCAGCCAGGGGGTAGCGGCTAACCAAGAGACCCAGTACTTC.

The V and J genes are TRBV19 and TRBJ2-5; D is unclear. The CDR3 totals 15 residues. V lost 6 bases and J lost 0, with 14 bases in between. Germline assignment: CDR1 LNHDA and CDR2 SQIVND (reference sequence). The CDR3 loop reads CASSPGVANQETQYF. CDR3 sequence (DNA): TGTGCCAGTAGCCCCGGAGTCGCCAACCAAGAGACCCAGTACTTC.

The chain joins TRBV18 to TRBJ1-4, with 8 bases matching TRBD1. Trimming took 4 bases from V and 5 from J; bases not matched to a gene: 3. The CDR3 contains 14 residues. Germline-derived CDR1 and CDR2 are KGHSH and LQKENI. The CDR3, as DNA: TGTGCCAGCTCACGTGCAGGGGGCAATGAAAAACTGTTTTTT. This codes for CASSRAGGNEKLFF.

The CDR3 loop is CATSATGDNNQPQHF. CDR3 DNA: TGTGCCACCAGCGCGACAGGGGACAACAATCAGCCCCAGCATTTT. This chain uses TRBV15 with TRBJ1-5, with 8 bases identical to TRBD1. The CDR3 sequence is 15 residues long. V gave up 5 bases and J gave up 3 bases; unmatched junction bases: 6. CDR1 LNHNV and CDR2 YYDKDF come from the germline V gene (reference sequence).

Only one count was recorded for this clone. J is TRBJ2-3 and V is TRBV12-3 or TRBV12-4; weak D call: TRBD2 (5 bases). The CDR3 spans 12 residues. Trimming removed 3 bases from V and 14 bases from J, with 15 bases in between. Here the CDR3 DNA reads TGTGCCAGCAGTTTGAGGGTGGATTATGCGTATTTT. Encoded protein: CASSLRVDYAYF.

This rearrangement joins TRBV5-5 to TRBJ2-1, with TRBD2 matching over 7 bases. This CDR3 has 16 residues. The V segment lost 3 bases and the J segment 4 bases; nucleotides outside the gene matches: 10. Germline V gene lookup returns CDR1 SGHKS and CDR2 YYEKEE (reference sequence). CDR3 region: CASSSSGLPGYNEQFF. The DNA of the CDR3 is TGTGCCAGCAGCTCGTCGGGACTACCGGGTTACAATGAGCAGTTCTTC.